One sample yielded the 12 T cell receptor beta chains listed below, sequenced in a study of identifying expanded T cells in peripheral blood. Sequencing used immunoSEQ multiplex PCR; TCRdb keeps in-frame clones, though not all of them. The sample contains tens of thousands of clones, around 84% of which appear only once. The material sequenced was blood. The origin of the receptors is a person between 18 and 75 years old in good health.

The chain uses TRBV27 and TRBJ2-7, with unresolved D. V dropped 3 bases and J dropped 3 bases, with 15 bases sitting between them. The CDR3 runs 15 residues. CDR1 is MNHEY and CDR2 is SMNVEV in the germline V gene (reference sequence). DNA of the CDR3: TGTGCCAGCAGTTTCACGGCAGGTCCCAACTACGAGCAGTACTTC. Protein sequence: CASSFTAGPNYEQYF.

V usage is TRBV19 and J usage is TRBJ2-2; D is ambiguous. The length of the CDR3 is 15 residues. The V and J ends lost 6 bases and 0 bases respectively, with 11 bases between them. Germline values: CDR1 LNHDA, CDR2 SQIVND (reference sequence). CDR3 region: CASRPWVTNTGELFF. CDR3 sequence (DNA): TGTGCCAGTAGGCCTTGGGTCACGAACACCGGGGAGCTGTTTTTT.

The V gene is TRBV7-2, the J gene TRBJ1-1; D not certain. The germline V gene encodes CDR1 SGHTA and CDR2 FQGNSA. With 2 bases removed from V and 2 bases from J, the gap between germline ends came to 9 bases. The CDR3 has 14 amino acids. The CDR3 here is CASSLMMANTEAFF. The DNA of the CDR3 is TGTGCCAGCAGCTTAATGATGGCTAACACTGAAGCTTTCTTT.

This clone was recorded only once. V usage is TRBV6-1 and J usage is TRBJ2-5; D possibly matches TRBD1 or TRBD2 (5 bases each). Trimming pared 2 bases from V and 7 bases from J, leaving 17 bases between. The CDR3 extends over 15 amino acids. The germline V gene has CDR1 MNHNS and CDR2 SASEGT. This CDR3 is CASSEIGDGVWTQYF. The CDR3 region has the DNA TGTGCCAGCAGTGAAATCGGGGACGGAGTTTGGACCCAGTACTTC.

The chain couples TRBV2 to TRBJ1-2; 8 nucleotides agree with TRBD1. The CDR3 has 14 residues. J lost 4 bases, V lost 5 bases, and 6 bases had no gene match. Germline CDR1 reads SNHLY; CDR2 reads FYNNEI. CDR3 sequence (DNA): TGTGCCAGCAGTAGACAGGGGACAGGCTATGGCTACACCTTC. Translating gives CASSRQGTGYGYTF.

The CDR3 DNA is TGTGCCAGCAGTGCCAGACGGACAAGCTCCTACAATGAGCAGTTCTTC. Protein: CASSARRTSSYNEQFF. This chain uses TRBV2 with TRBJ2-1; D is possibly TRBD1 (5 bases). Between the trimmed V and J ends, which lost 4 bases and 0 bases, there was a span of 13 bases. The CDR3 consists of 16 residues. Germline assignment: CDR1 SNHLY and CDR2 FYNNEI.

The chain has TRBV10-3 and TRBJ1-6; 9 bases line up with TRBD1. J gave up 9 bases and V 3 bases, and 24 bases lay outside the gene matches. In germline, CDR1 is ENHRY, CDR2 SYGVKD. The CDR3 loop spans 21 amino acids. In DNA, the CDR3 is TGTGCCATCAGTGATACAATCCCGGGACAGGGCTACGACTTGTTTGGTTCACCCCTCCACTTT. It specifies CAISDTIPGQGYDLFGSPLHF.

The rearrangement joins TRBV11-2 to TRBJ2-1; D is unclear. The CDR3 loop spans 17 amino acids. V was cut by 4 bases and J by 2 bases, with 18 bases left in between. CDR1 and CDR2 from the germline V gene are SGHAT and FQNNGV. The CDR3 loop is CASSSPISGLTYNEQFF. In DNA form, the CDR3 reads TGTGCCAGCAGCTCGCCGATTTCGGGTCTGACCTACAATGAGCAGTTCTTC.

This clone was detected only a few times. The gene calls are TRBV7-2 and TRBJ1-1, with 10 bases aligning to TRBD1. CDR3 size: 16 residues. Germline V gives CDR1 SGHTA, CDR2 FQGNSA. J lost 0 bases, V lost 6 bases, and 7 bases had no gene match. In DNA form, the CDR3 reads TGTGCCAGCAGGACCGGGACAGGGGTTATGAACACTGAAGCTTTCTTT. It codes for CASRTGTGVMNTEAFF.

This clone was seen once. CDR3 sequence: CASSRRTGTGNTEAFF. In DNA, the CDR3 is TGTGCCAGCAGCCGCCGAACCGGGACAGGCAACACTGAAGCTTTCTTT. This chain uses TRBV7-8 with TRBJ1-1, with 8 bases identical to TRBD1. The germline gives CDR1 SGHVS, CDR2 FQNEAQ. V was clipped by 5 bases and J by 2 bases; unmatched bases: 10. This CDR3 comprises 16 residues.

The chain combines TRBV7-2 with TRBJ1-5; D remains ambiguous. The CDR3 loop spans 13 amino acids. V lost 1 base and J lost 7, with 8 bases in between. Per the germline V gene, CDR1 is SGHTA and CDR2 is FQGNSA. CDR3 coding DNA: TGTGCCAGCAGCTTAGGACACGACCAGCCCCAGCATTTT. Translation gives CASSLGHDQPQHF.

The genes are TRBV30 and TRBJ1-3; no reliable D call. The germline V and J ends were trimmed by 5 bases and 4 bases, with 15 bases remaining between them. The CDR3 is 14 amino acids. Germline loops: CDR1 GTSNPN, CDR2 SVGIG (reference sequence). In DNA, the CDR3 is TGTGCCTGGGAATCAGGCATTGGGGGAAACACCATATATTTT. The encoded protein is CAWESGIGGNTIYF.